This TCR beta chain was recovered during a study of blood T cell repertoires in COVID-19. Across the whole study: Samples came from the United States, Italy and Spain, spanning acute and convalescent COVID-19. Sources were T cells, B-cell-depleted T cells, or PBMCs; the material itself was cDNA or gDNA.

In the study's own analysis: Amplifying reference gene primers gave estimates of nucleated cell counts. Repertoires were generated with immunoSEQ multiplex PCR, while TCRdb's copy carries only in-frame clones and drops some. From that table come the V and J calls and clone size; the DNA was used to work out D and trimming. The sample records about 44,000 clones, roughly 73% being singletons. V was clipped by 5 bases and J by 0 bases, with 8 bases between them. Germline V gene sequence: CDR1 SGHAT, CDR2 FQNNGV. This CDR3 has 15 residues. The source is a man aged 80 or over with acute or convalescent COVID-19. The sequenced sample was peripheral blood. The chain couples TRBV11-2 to TRBJ2-6, with D possibly TRBD2 on 5 matching bases. CDR3 amino acids: CASSPGISGANVLTF. The CDR3 DNA is TGTGCCAGCAGCCCCGGGATCTCTGGGGCCAACGTCCTGACTTTC.